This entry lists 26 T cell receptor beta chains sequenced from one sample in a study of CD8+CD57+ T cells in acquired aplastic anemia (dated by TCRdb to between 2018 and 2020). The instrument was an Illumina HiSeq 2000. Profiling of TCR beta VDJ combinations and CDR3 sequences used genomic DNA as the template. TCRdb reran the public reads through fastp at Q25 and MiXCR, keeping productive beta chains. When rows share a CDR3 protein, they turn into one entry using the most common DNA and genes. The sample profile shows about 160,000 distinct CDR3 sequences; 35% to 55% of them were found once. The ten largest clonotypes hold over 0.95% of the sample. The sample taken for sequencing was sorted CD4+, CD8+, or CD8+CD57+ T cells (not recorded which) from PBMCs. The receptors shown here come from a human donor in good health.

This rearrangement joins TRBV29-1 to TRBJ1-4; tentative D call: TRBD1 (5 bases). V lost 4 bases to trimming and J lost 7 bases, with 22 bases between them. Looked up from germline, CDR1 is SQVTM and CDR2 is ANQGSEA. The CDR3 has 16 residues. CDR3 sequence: CSVATGMGRGSEKLFF. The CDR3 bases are TGCAGCGTTGCAACAGGAATGGGGCGTGGGAGTGAAAAACTGTTTTTT.

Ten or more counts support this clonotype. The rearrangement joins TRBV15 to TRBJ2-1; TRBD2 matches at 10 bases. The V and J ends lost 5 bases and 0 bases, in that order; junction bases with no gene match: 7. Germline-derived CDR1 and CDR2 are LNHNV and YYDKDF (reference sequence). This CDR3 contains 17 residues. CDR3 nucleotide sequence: TGTGCCACCAGCGAACGGACTAGCGGAAGCTCCTACAATGAGCAGTTCTTC. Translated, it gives CATSERTSGSSYNEQFF.

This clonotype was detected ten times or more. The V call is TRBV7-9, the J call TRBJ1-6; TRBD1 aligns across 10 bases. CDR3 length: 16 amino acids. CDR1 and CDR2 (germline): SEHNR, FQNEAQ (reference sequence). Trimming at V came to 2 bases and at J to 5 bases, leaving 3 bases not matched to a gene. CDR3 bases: TGTGCCAGCAGCTTAATCGGACAGGGGGATAATTCACCCCTCCACTTT. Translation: CASSLIGQGDNSPLHF. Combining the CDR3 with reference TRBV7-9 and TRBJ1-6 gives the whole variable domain DTGVSQNPRHKITKRGQNVTFRCDPISEHNRLYWYRQTLGQGPEFLTYFQNEAQLEKSRLLSDRFSAERPKGSFSTLEIQRTEQGDSAMYLCASSLIGQGDNSPLHFGNGTRLTVT.

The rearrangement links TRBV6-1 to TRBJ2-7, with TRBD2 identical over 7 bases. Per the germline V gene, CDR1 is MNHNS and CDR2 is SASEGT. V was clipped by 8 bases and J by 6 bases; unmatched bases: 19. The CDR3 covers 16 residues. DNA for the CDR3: TGTGCCAGCGCCCCCCGGCGGGCGGGAGCGTCGGGCGAGCAGTACTTC. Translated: CASAPRRAGASGEQYF.

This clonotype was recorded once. The CDR3 nucleotides are TGTGCCAGCAGGCGGGACTCGAACACTGAAGCTTTCTTT. It specifies CASRRDSNTEAFF. The chain recombines TRBV7-9 with TRBJ1-1; maybe TRBD1 (5 bases). Trimming took off 6 bases at V and 1 base at J, with 9 bases between the two ends. CDR1 is SEHNR, CDR2 FQNEAQ, per germline (reference sequence). The CDR3 totals 13 residues.

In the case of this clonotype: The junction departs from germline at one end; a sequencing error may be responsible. The CDR3 is CASNPAGDSYEQRF. In DNA form, the CDR3 reads TGTGCCAGCAACCCAGCGGGAGACTCCTACGAGCAGCGCTTC. The rearrangement joins TRBV28 to TRBJ2-7, with 8 bases lining up with TRBD2. Germline V gene data show CDR1 as MDHEN and CDR2 as SYDVKM. This CDR3 is built from 14 residues.

The CDR3 protein is CASRPRDRGATNEKLFF. The DNA of the CDR3 is TGTGCCAGTAGGCCCCGGGACAGGGGAGCAACTAATGAAAAACTGTTTTTT. This chain links TRBV19 with TRBJ1-4, with 10 bases lining up with TRBD1. Germline values: CDR1 LNHDA, CDR2 SQIVND (reference sequence). The CDR3 consists of 17 residues. With 6 bases clipped from V and 0 bases from J, the junction kept 7 bases outside the gene matches.

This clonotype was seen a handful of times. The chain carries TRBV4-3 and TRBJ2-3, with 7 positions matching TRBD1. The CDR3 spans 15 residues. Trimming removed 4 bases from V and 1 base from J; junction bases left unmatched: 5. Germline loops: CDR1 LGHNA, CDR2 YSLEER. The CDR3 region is CASSPRDRRTDTQYF. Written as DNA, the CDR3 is TGCGCCAGCAGCCCCCGGGACAGACGCACAGATACGCAGTATTTT.

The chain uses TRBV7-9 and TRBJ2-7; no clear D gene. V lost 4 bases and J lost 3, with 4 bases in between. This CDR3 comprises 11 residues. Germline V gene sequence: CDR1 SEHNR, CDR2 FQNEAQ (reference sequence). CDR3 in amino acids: CASSYIYEQYF. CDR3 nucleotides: TGTGCCAGCAGCTACATCTACGAGCAGTACTTC. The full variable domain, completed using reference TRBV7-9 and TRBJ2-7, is DTGVSQNPRHKITKRGQNVTFRCDPISEHNRLYWYRQTLGQGPEFLTYFQNEAQLEKSRLLSDRFSAERPKGSFSTLEIQRTEQGDSAMYLCASSYIYEQYFGPGTRLTVT.

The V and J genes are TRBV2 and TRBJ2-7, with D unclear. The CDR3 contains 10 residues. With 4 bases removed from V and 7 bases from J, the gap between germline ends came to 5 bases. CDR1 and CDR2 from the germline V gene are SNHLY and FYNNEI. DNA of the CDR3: TGTGCCAGCAGTGGACTGGAGCAGTACTTC. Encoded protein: CASSGLEQYF.

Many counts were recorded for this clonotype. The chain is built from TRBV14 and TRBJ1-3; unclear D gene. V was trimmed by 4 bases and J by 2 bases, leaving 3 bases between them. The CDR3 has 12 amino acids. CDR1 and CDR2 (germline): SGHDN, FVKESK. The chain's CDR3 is CASSPPGNTIYF. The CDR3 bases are TGTGCCAGCAGCCCCCCTGGAAACACCATATATTTT.

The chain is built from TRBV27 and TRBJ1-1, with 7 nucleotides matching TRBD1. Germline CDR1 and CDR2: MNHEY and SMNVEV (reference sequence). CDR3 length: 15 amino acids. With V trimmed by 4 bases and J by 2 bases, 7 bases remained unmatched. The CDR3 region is CASSSGQVLNTEAFF. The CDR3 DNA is TGTGCCAGCAGTTCCGGACAGGTCCTAAACACTGAAGCTTTCTTT.

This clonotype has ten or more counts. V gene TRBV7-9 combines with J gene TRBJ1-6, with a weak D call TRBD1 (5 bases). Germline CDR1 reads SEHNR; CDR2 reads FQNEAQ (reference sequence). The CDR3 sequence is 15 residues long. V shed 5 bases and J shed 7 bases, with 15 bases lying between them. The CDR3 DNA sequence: TGTGCCAGCAGCAAACGGACATATGAGAATTCACCCCTCCACTTT. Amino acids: CASSKRTYENSPLHF.

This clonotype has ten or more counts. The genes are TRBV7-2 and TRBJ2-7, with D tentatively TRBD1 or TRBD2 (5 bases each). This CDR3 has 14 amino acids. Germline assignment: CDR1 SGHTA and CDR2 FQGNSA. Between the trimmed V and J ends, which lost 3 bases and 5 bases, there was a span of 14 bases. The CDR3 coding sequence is TGTGCCAGCAGCTTGGGACCGACTTTGAACGAGCAGTACTTC. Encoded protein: CASSLGPTLNEQYF.

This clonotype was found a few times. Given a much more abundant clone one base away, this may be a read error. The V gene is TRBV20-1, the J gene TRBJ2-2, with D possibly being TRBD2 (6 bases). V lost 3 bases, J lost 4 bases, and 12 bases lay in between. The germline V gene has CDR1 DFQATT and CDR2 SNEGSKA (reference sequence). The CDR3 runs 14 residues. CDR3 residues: CSASLAGSTGELFF. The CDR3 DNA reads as TGCAGTGCTAGTCTCGCGGGGAGCACCGGGGAGCTGTTTTTT.

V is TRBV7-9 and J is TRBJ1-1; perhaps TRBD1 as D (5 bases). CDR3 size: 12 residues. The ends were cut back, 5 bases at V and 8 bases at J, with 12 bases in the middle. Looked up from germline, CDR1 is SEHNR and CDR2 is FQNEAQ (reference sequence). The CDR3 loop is CASSAGTAEAFF. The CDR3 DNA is TGTGCCAGCAGCGCCGGGACGGCCGAAGCTTTCTTT. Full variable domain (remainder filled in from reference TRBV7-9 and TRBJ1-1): DTGVSQNPRHKITKRGQNVTFRCDPISEHNRLYWYRQTLGQGPEFLTYFQNEAQLEKSRLLSDRFSAERPKGSFSTLEIQRTEQGDSAMYLCASSAGTAEAFFGQGTRLTVV.

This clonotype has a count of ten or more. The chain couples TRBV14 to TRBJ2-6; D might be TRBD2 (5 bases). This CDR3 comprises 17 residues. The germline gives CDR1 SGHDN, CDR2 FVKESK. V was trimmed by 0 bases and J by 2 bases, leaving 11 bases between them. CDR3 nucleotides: TGTGCCAGCAGCCAAGAGATCGGGGTCACTGGGGCCAACGTCCTGACTTTC. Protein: CASSQEIGVTGANVLTF.

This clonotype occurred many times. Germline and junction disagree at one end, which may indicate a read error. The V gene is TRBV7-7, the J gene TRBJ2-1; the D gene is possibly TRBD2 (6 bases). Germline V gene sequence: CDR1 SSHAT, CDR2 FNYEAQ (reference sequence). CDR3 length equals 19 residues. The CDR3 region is CASSLVVAVVSSSYNEQFF. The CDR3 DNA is TGTGCTAGCAGCTTAGTTGTAGCGGTCGTTTCCAGCTCCTACAATGAGCAGTTCTTC.

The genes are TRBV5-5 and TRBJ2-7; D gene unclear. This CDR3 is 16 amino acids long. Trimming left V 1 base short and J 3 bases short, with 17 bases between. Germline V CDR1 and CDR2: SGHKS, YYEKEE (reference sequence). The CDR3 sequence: CASSLQIGQTYYEQYF. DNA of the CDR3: TGTGCCAGCAGCTTGCAAATCGGGCAGACTTACTACGAGCAGTACTTC. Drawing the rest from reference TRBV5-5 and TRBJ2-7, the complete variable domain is DAGVTQSPTHLIKTRGQQVTLRCSPISGHKSVSWYQQVLGQGPQFIFQYYEKEERGRGNFPDRFSARQFPNYSSELNVNALLLGDSALYLCASSLQIGQTYYEQYFGPGTRLTVT.

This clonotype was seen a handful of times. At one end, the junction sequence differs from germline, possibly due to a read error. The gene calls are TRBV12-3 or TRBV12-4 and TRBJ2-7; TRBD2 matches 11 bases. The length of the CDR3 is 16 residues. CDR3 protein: CASSFVAGGPSCEQYF. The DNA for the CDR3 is TGTGCCAGCAGTTTCGTAGCGGGAGGGCCTTCCTGCGAGCAGTACTTC.

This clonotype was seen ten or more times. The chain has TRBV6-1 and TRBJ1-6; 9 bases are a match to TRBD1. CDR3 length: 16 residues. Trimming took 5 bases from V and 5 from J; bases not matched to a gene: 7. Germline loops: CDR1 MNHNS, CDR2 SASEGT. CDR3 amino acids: CASSLFRDRDNSPLHF. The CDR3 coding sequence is TGTGCCAGCAGTCTCTTCCGGGACAGGGATAATTCACCCCTCCACTTT.

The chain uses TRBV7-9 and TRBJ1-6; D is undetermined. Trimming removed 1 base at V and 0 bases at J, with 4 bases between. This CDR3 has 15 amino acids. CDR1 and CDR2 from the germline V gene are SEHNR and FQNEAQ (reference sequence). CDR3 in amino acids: CASSLGSSYNSPLHF. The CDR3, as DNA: TGTGCCAGCAGCTTAGGTAGCTCCTATAATTCACCCCTCCACTTT.

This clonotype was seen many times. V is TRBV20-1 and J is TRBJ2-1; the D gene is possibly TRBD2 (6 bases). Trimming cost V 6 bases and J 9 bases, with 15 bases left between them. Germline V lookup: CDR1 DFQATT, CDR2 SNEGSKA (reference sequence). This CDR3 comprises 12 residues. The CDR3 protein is CSASRLASEQFF. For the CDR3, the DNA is TGCAGTGCGTCCCGGCTAGCGTCTGAGCAGTTCTTC.

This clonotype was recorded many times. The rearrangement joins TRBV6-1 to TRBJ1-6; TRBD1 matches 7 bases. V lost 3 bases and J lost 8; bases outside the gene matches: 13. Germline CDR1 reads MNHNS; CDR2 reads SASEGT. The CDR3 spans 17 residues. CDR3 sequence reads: CASSDRQGPIPDSPLHF. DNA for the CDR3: TGTGCCAGCAGTGATAGACAGGGACCCATCCCAGATTCACCCCTCCACTTT.

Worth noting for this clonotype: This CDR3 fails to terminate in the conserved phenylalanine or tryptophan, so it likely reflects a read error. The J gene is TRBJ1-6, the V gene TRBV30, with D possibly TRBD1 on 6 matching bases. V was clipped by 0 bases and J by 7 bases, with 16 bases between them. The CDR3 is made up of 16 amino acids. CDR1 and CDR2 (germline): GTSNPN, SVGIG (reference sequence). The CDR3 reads CAWSVTGPTRNSPLHS. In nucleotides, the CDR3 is TGTGCCTGGAGTGTAACAGGGCCGACCCGAAATTCACCCCTCCACTCT.

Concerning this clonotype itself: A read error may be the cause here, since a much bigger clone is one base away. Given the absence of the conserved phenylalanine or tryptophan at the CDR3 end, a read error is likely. The CDR3 loop is CASSWLGLASNEQFS. As DNA, the CDR3 is TGTGCCAGCAGTTGGCTTGGACTAGCGTCCAATGAGCAGTTCTCC. V is TRBV10-3 and J is TRBJ2-1; 9 positions agree with TRBD2. Germline CDR1 is ENHRY and CDR2 is SYGVKD. CDR3 length: 15 amino acids.